Included here is one T cell receptor (beta chain) sequence, with context. Its antigen target is currently unknown. Per-nucleotide qualities are absent, and no much larger clonotype sits a single base away. The entry originates in a study of cytomegalovirus exposure and HLA in healthy donors (dated by TCRdb to about 2017). For context, the study as a whole: In an earlier analysis of some 550 of the donors, about 260 Gb of sequence data and 90 million to 120 million unique TCR beta sequences from about 179 million T cells were reported. Because of strong linkage in the cohort, 4 to 6 DR-DQ haplotypes were treated as single units for association and clustering. Across some 400 genotyped donors of the cohort, an average of approximately 220,000 unique TCR beta nucleotide sequences per donor were sequenced, and approximately 17% of those sequences were non-productive. In a later analysis, previously published TCR beta repertoires from fewer than 750 donors were re-analyzed and high-resolution HLA genotyping was added so that TCR occurrence patterns could be studied. To decide whether each TCR beta V gene segment behaved as functional or pseudogenic, an earlier analysis of some 600 of the donors relied on high-throughput TCR beta sequencing. The study aimed to test whether cataloging public T cell receptors could reveal signatures of past pathogen exposure. About 320 gigabases of sequencing data and approximately 93 million unique TCR sequences were included in an early release covering about 620 HLA-typed donors. Among the approximately 430 genotyped donors, 75% to 90% belonged to the genetic ancestry cluster associated with self-reported Caucasian donors. Genome-wide SNP genotypes for about 65% of the roughly 700 donors were used in a later genetic analysis, which treated that subset as a discovery cohort. HLA typing included class I and class II loci at four-digit resolution. Typing coverage varied by locus: roughly 620-640 donors for A, B, C, DRB1 and DQB1; roughly 510 for DQA1; more than 600 for DPA1; more than 450 for DPB1. The T cell repertoires of several hundred subjects were profiled by immunosequencing and related to cytomegalovirus serostatus. Donor age, sex, ethnicity and CMV serostatus were compiled together with the repertoire data. Every discovery cohort repertoire had been produced on one sequencing platform. Rather than drawing on any new phenotypic data, the later analysis identified candidate immune exposures from TCR beta sequences and the way those sequences occurred across donors. In addition to the first cohort of around 670 subjects, a separate validation cohort of over 90 different subjects was used. High-throughput TCR immunosequencing, statistical association of individual TCRs with disease status, and machine learning were combined to predict cytomegalovirus infection status. Study-wide findings and limitations: HLA typing was unavailable for some donors at each locus, so association tests used only the typed subset. In vitro tests confirmed that a few of the cytomegalovirus-associated TCR beta chains recognize cytomegalovirus antigens. Linkage disequilibrium might explain the correlated functional status among segregating V segments, but an unknown experimental factor could not be ruled out. A later genetic analysis reported fewer N-insertions in productive TCRs among donors in an Asian-associated ancestry cluster than the roughly 700-donor mean. According to a later analysis, most CMV-associated TCR beta chains appeared to be HLA-restricted, and the HLA associations seemed to be driven largely by CMV exposure. A group of highly shared sequence variants was considered likely to be a technical artifact of the sequencing pipeline. A later analysis reported that several top co-occurrence clusters appeared linked to parvovirus B19, influenza, CMV and Epstein-Barr virus. When HLA alleles, especially DR and DQ, strongly co-occurred, attributing TCR associations to individual alleles was difficult. Immune exposure information for the cohort was limited to CMV serostatus. A later genetic analysis associated a missense DCLRE1C variant with V-gene and J-gene trimming of TCR beta chains, and an independent cohort replicated the association. Cytomegalovirus status was reported to be diagnosed by the classifier with high specificity and sensitivity in both the original and validation cohorts. Across donors, most TCR sequences were observed very rarely, whereas some public TCRs were present in many individuals. At a false discovery rate of 0.05, a later analysis linked around 15,000 TCR beta sequences to specific HLA alleles. The presence/absence analyses assumed that sequencing depth was roughly uniform across donors, and that assumption may not be true. Because the 87-base-pair reads could not distinguish some IMGT-functional V segments, including TRBV6-2 and TRBV6-3, those segments were excluded. In an earlier analysis of a few hundred of the donors, most TCR beta V segments were observed in productive rearrangements about 87% or about 30% of the time, broadly matching IMGT annotations. Because counts were too low, 15 or so rarely observed V segments, including chromosome 9 orphons, were excluded from the earlier analysis of several hundred of the donors. In a later analysis, HLA-associated TCR beta chains were found to be more clonally expanded and to have lower generation probabilities than equally common non-associated chains. The cohort was sequenced for TCR beta chains only, and without alpha or paired-chain data the features that could be detected were limited. The authors suggested that the approach could potentially be extended to other disease states and immunological phenotypes. A further reported finding was that TCR beta sequences accurately predicted the HLA-A and HLA-B alleles for most subjects in the first cohort. In a later analysis, TCR association rates were found to vary across HLA loci, with the most associated TCRs seen for DRB1 alleles and the fewest for HLA-C alleles. The study listed over 150 TCR beta chains as associated with cytomegalovirus.

V drops 5 bases and J drops 7 bases, leaving 14 bases in between. The CDR3 covers 13 residues, taking in both the cysteine and the phenylalanine. The retained sequence is limited to the CDR3, 39 bases, with the frame set at the first base. Reading the germline V gene gives CDR1 SGHTA and CDR2 FQGNSA. The library was obtained by the immunoSEQ multiplex PCR assay. For the multiplex PCR, a mixture combining 60 forward primers for TCR Vbeta segments and 13 reverse primers for TCR Jbeta segments was used. Amplification of the CDR3 region of rearranged TCR beta genes was performed with a multiplex PCR assay on genomic DNA. Amplified TCR beta libraries were sequenced as 87-base-pair reads on the Illumina HiSeq System. In the authors' own workflow: In a later analysis, tens of millions of unique TCR beta chains were counted across the roughly 670 repertoires, and some 10 million of these chains were shared by at least two donors. Raw reads were error-corrected and collapsed into unique sequences with a nearest-neighbor algorithm that merged closely related sequences to remove PCR and sequencing errors. CDR3 sequences were aligned to IMGT reference sequences to assign V, D and J gene segments. For a sequence to be retained, at least a six-nucleotide match to both a V gene segment and a J gene segment was required. A rearrangement was called productive if the CDR3 had no stop codons and remained in frame with V and J, and every other rearrangement was called non-productive. CDR3 was defined by IMGT convention, running from the second conserved V-encoded cysteine to the conserved J-encoded phenylalanine. The earlier analysis of some 550 of the donors excluded any sequence lacking an unambiguous match to a single V gene segment. In an earlier analysis of 450 to 700 of the donors, V segments were called functional above 56.7% productive rearrangements and were called segregating when the between-donor standard deviation exceeded 5%. A statistical classification framework was built to diagnose cytomegalovirus status from the catalog of TCR beta chain sequences. In a later analysis, V and J genes were assigned by comparing TCR nucleotide sequences against IMGT/GENE-DB human TR gene sequences. Using the TCRdist pipeline, a later analysis assigned CDR3 sequences along with most-parsimonious VDJ recombination scenarios. In a later analysis, each TCR beta chain was defined by its CDR3 amino acid sequence together with its V-gene family, and reads without a unique V-gene family were excluded. As a way to deal with suspected cross-contamination and a sequencing artifact, a later analysis dropped roughly 600 nucleotide sequences that were highly shared and had low generation probability. In a later analysis, a clonal expansion index for each public chain was calculated from normalized within-repertoire ranks of inferred template counts. A later analysis computed generation probabilities with a VDJ recombination model fitted to out-of-frame rearrangements, and checked the results against IGoR. Hypergeometric tests were used in a later analysis to score TCR-TCR, TCR-HLA and TCR-CMV co-occurrence, with a repertoire-size bias correction applied to the TCR pairs. A later analysis estimated false discovery rates by permuting HLA or CMV assignments 20 times. In a later analysis, co-occurring TCRs were grouped with DBSCAN, and TCRdist sequence similarity was added when clustering was performed within HLA-allele-positive subsets. Repertoires with fewer than 30,000 or more than 120,000 public chains, plus five repertoires with anomalous nucleotide sharing, were excluded from co-occurrence clustering. TCRdb took this table from immuneACCESS and kept in-frame rearrangements with V and J called. Such tables lack part of the clones; where checked against another copy, unresolved V genes explain under half of the gap, and the rest is unexplained. From that table come the V and J calls and clone size; the DNA was used to work out D and trimming. This sample gives 100,000 or so clones in total; 79% of them show up just once. The ten largest clones represent roughly 4% of the sample.

The cohort comprised hundreds of healthy bone marrow donors. Cohort members were all nominally healthy when sampled, although unrecorded immune exposures were likely present. The donor was CMV seropositive and belonged to the group of around 300 seropositive cohort members. A peripheral blood sample was provided by each donor, and peripheral blood mononuclear cells were used for TCR beta sequencing. Genomic DNA was extracted from the blood cell samples with the Qiagen DNeasy Blood Extraction Kit. Sequencing input: PBMCs. This TCR came from a female donor in good health and CMV-seropositive. Recombination connected TRBV7-2 to TRBJ1-1; the D gene is perhaps TRBD1, on 6 matching bases. Here is the DNA: TGTGCCAGCAGCCAACAGGGTAGAGGTGAAGCTTTCTTT. Its protein is CASSQQGRGEAFF.